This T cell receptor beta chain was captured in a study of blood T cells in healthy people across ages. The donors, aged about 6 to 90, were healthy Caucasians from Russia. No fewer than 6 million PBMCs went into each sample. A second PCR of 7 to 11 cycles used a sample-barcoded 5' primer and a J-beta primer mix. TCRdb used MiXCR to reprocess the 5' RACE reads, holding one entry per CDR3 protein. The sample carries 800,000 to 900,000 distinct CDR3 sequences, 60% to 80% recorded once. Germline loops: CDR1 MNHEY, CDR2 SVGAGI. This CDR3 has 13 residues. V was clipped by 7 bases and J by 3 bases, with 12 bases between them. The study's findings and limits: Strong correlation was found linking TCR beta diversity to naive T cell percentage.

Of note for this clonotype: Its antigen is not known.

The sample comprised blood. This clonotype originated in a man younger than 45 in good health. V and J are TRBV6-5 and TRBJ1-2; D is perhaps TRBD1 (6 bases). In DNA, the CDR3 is TGTGCCAGCATGATAAAGGGGGACTATGGCTACACCTTC. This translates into CASMIKGDYGYTF.